The 18 T cell receptor beta chains below all came from one sample that was sequenced in a study of cytomegalovirus exposure and HLA in healthy donors. The PCR employed 60 Vbeta primers together with 13 Jbeta primers. The protocol was immunoSEQ multiplex PCR, while the TCRdb copy is restricted to in-frame clones and leaves out a portion. Of about 180,000 clones in the sample, roughly 75% were seen once. The specimen was PBMCs. The receptors come from a woman in her 30s in good health and CMV-seronegative.

Concerning this clone itself: The missing conserved phenylalanine or tryptophan at the end of this CDR3 makes a read error likely. The DNA is omitted, as the CDR3 cannot be located on it reliably, and the CDR3 follows TCRdb's listing. V gene TRBV4-1 combines with J gene TRBJ2-7; the table assigns TRBD1, which was not confirmed against the DNA. The V gene's germline CDR1 is MGHRA and CDR2 YSYEKL. Inclusive of both ends, the CDR3 amounts to 13 amino acids. CDR3 region: CASSQNAFGTGTS.

This rearrangement joins TRBV5-6 to TRBJ2-6, with D possibly being TRBD2 (6 bases). This CDR3 has 15 residues. Germline lookup yields CDR1 SGHDT and CDR2 YYEEEE. Trimming removed 4 bases from V and 4 bases from J, with 12 bases in between. This CDR3 reads CASSRGAGGANVLTF. DNA of the CDR3: TGTGCCAGCAGCCGCGGGGCGGGAGGGGCCAACGTCCTGACTTTC.

DNA for the CDR3: TGCGCCAGCAGCCCCATTGGACAGGCAAATGAAAAACTGTTTTTT. Translation: CASSPIGQANEKLFF. This chain connects TRBV4-1 to TRBJ1-4; 7 positions match TRBD1. This CDR3 contains 15 residues. CDR1 and CDR2 from the germline V gene are MGHRA and YSYEKL. V dropped 4 bases and J dropped 5; count of bases not matched to a gene: 7.

This sequence joins TRBV16 and TRBJ2-7; possibly TRBD1 for D (5 bases). This CDR3 comprises 13 residues. Trimming removed 4 bases from V and 8 bases from J, with 15 bases in between. CDR1 and CDR2 from the germline V gene are KGHSY and FQNENV. CDR3 in amino acids: CASSRHDSRKQYF. CDR3 nucleotide sequence: TGTGCCAGCAGCCGCCACGACAGCCGCAAGCAGTACTTC.

In the case of this clone: The sample carries other DNA sequences with the same CDR3. The genes are TRBV7-2 and TRBJ1-1; 7 positions match TRBD1. The CDR3 runs to 14 residues. After removal of 5 bases from V and 1 base from J, the junction contained 4 bases not matched to a gene. From germline, CDR1 is SGHTA and CDR2 FQGNSA. The CDR3 region has the DNA TGTGCCAGCAGCCTACGGACAGGGAACACTGAAGCTTTCTTT. As protein: CASSLRTGNTEAFF.

The gene calls are TRBV4-2 and TRBJ2-1; tentative D call: TRBD2 (5 bases). Trimming took off 3 bases at V and 5 bases at J, with 5 bases between the two ends. The germline V gene encodes CDR1 LGHNA and CDR2 YNFKEQ. This CDR3 region has 12 residues. The CDR3 DNA sequence: TGTGCCAGCAGCCAGACTAACAATGAGCAGTTCTTC. It specifies CASSQTNNEQFF.

The DNA for the CDR3 is TGTGCCAGCAGCCAAGGGGATAGGGGTACAACTAATGAAAAACTGTTTTTT. This translates into CASSQGDRGTTNEKLFF. The chain has TRBV4-2 and TRBJ1-4; TRBD1 is a possible D gene (5 bases). Looked up from germline, CDR1 is LGHNA and CDR2 is YNFKEQ. The CDR3 is 17 residues long. The germline V and J ends were trimmed by 1 base and 0 bases, with 12 bases remaining between them.

The chain uses TRBV11-2 and TRBJ2-3, with 13 bases matching TRBD2. The CDR3 is 17 residues long. Germline CDR1 and CDR2: SGHAT and FQNNGV. The trim removed 5 bases at V and 1 base at J, leaving 6 bases unmatched. Written as DNA, the CDR3 is TGTGCCAGCAGCCCGGGACTAGCGGGGAGCCGCACAGATACGCAGTATTTT. It encodes CASSPGLAGSRTDTQYF.

This sequence joins TRBV27 and TRBJ2-7, with D possibly being TRBD2 (7 bases). The CDR3 has 15 residues. V dropped 6 bases and J dropped 3 bases, with 18 bases sitting between them. Germline V CDR1 and CDR2: MNHEY, SMNVEV (reference sequence). CDR3 amino acids: CASRNPRGGVYEQYF. In DNA, the CDR3 is TGTGCCAGCAGAAACCCGAGGGGGGGTGTCTACGAGCAGTACTTC.

V is TRBV7-6 and J is TRBJ1-6; D ambiguous. This CDR3 is 13 amino acids long. CDR1 SGHVS and CDR2 FNYEAQ come from the germline V gene. Between the trimmed V and J ends, which lost 0 bases and 10 bases, there was a span of 7 bases. CDR3 region: CASSLAGESPLHF. CDR3 DNA: TGTGCCAGCAGCTTAGCGGGAGAGTCACCCCTCCACTTT.

J is TRBJ2-5 and V is TRBV5-1; 9 nucleotides line up with TRBD1. The CDR3 spans 16 residues. Germline CDR1 and CDR2: SGHRS and YFSETQ. Losses at the gene ends were 4 bases for V and 5 bases for J; bases not matched to a gene: 12. The CDR3 region is CASSLAGQGFGETQYF. In DNA form, the CDR3 reads TGCGCCAGCAGCCTGGCGGGACAGGGATTTGGGGAGACCCAGTACTTC.

This clone was observed once. The chain joins TRBV19 to TRBJ1-4; the D gene is possibly TRBD1 (6 bases). Trimming shortened V by 3 bases and J by 5 bases, and 10 bases separated the two germline ends. The germline V gene has CDR1 LNHDA and CDR2 SQIVND (reference sequence). The CDR3 is made up of 14 amino acids. The CDR3 region has the DNA TGTGCCAGTAGTATCATCAGGGGAAATGAAAAACTGTTTTTT. Its protein product is CASSIIRGNEKLFF.

This clone was counted only a few times. CDR3 coding DNA: TGTGCCAGCAGTGAAGGGGGCCGAAGGACCAATCAGCCCCAGCATTTT. Its translation is CASSEGGRRTNQPQHF. The J gene is TRBJ1-5, the V gene TRBV2, with a possible D match to TRBD1 (5 bases). The CDR3 sequence is 16 residues long. V was shortened by 1 base and J by 3 bases, with 13 bases between the two germline ends. CDR1 and CDR2 (germline): SNHLY, FYNNEI.

The V gene is TRBV23-1, the J gene TRBJ1-6, with D possibly matching TRBD1 (6 bases). TRBV23-1 is filed as an ORF, its function uncertain. The germline V and J ends were trimmed by 2 bases and 4 bases, with 15 bases remaining between them. This CDR3 contains 17 residues. This CDR3 is CASSQASHTGYNSPLHF. The CDR3 DNA is TGCGCCAGCAGTCAAGCCAGCCACACAGGGTATAATTCACCCCTCCACTTT.

The rearrangement joins TRBV30 to TRBJ1-1, with a possible D match to TRBD1 (5 bases). CDR1 and CDR2 from the germline V gene are GTSNPN and SVGIG (reference sequence). V dropped 4 bases and J dropped 0 bases, with 12 bases sitting between them. This CDR3 spans 14 amino acids. CDR3 residues: CAWMETAMNTEAFF. The CDR3 DNA follows: TGTGCCTGGATGGAGACAGCCATGAACACTGAAGCTTTCTTT.

Only a few counts were recorded for this clone. CDR3 nucleotide sequence: TGTGCCAGTAGTGCCTCCGGGACAGTGACCGGGGAGCTGTTTTTT. This gives the protein CASSASGTVTGELFF. This chain links TRBV19 with TRBJ2-2; 7 nucleotides match TRBD1. J lost 5 bases, V lost 5 bases, and 8 bases had no gene match. The CDR3 extends over 15 amino acids. Germline values: CDR1 LNHDA, CDR2 SQIVND (reference sequence). The complete variable domain, with remaining parts taken from reference TRBV19 and TRBJ2-2, reads DGGITQSPKYLFRKEGQNVTLSCEQNLNHDAMYWYRQDPGQGLRLIYYSQIVNDFQKGDIAEGYSVSREKKESFPLTVTSAQKNPTAFYLCASSASGTVTGELFFGEGSRLTVL.

The genes are TRBV5-6 and TRBJ2-2; D unclear. CDR1 is SGHDT and CDR2 is YYEEEE in the germline V gene. V was trimmed by 0 bases and J by 8 bases, leaving 5 bases between them. This CDR3 is 12 amino acids long. In DNA, the CDR3 is TGTGCCAGCAGCTTGGCTATAGGGGAGCTGTTTTTT. This gives the protein CASSLAIGELFF.

The CDR3 bases are TGTGCCAGCAGTCGGGACAGGCCCCCCTACGAGCAGTACTTC. It encodes CASSRDRPPYEQYF. V gene TRBV6-5 combines with J gene TRBJ2-7; TRBD1 matches 8 bases. CDR1 is MNHEY and CDR2 is SVGAGI in the germline V gene. Trimming removed 5 bases from V and 2 bases from J; junction bases left unmatched: 5. This CDR3 has 14 amino acids.